These 13 T cell receptor beta chains came from one sample sequenced in a study of a mutant IDH1 vaccine in newly diagnosed glioma. Time point reported: week 23, last vaccination. Each dose of the vaccine consisted of 300 ug of mutant IDH1 20-mer peptide, with topical imiquimod. Their antigen targets remain unknown. Only in-frame clones appear in the TCRdb table, and some are missing; sequencing was by immunoSEQ multiplex PCR. Among 25,000 to 30,000 clones listed, roughly 80% were seen once. The sequences come from PBMCs, collected from a glioma patient whose treatment included an IDH1 peptide vaccine. These receptor sequences come from a woman in her late teens or twenties with glioma.

This clone was recorded once. V gene TRBV18 combines with J gene TRBJ2-7; unclear D gene. The CDR3 runs to 14 residues. CDR1 and CDR2 from the germline V gene are KGHSH and LQKENI. V lost 6 bases to trimming and J lost 0 bases, with 12 bases between them. CDR3 loop: CASSLQRSSYEQYF. Written as DNA, the CDR3 is TGTGCCAGCTCCCTACAAAGAAGCTCCTACGAGCAGTACTTC.

The genes are TRBV27 and TRBJ1-2, with TRBD1 identical over 7 bases. The CDR3 has 14 amino acids. V shed 5 bases and J 3 bases; nucleotides not matched to a gene: 6. From germline, CDR1 is MNHEY and CDR2 SMNVEV (reference sequence). This CDR3 is CASSRDSDYYGYTF. The CDR3 DNA is TGTGCCAGCAGTAGGGACAGCGATTACTATGGCTACACCTTC.

This chain links TRBV6-1 with TRBJ1-3; 7 positions agree with TRBD1. CDR1 and CDR2 from the germline V gene are MNHNS and SASEGT. V gave up 6 bases and J gave up 0 bases; unmatched junction bases: 5. The CDR3 loop spans 15 amino acids. In DNA form, the CDR3 reads TGTGCCAGCAGGGAGTACAGGGGCTCTGGAAACACCATATATTTT. The encoded protein is CASREYRGSGNTIYF.

This clone was found once. This sequence joins TRBV4-1 and TRBJ2-3; 10 nucleotides align to TRBD2. The CDR3 consists of 17 residues. In germline, CDR1 is MGHRA, CDR2 YSYEKL. Trimming at V came to 0 bases and at J to 5 bases, leaving 8 bases not matched to a gene. Here the CDR3 DNA reads TGCGCCAGCAGCCAAGAGACCGAGCGGGGGGGCATAGATACGCAGTATTTT. Residues: CASSQETERGGIDTQYF.

The V call is TRBV7-2, the J call TRBJ2-1; D possibly corresponds to TRBD2 (7 bases). This CDR3 region has 13 residues. Trimming took 2 bases from V and 7 from J, leaving 9 bases between them. Germline V gene data show CDR1 as SGHTA and CDR2 as FQGNSA. CDR3 protein: CASSLRGGNEQFF. CDR3 nucleotide sequence: TGTGCCAGCAGCTTAAGGGGGGGAAATGAGCAGTTCTTC.

CDR3 loop: CASSLLDNEQFF. The CDR3 region has the DNA TGTGCCAGCAGCCTACTAGACAATGAGCAGTTCTTC. The chain is built from TRBV16 and TRBJ2-1, with a tentative D call TRBD2 (5 bases). CDR1 is KGHSY, CDR2 FQNENV, per germline. With 4 bases removed from V and 5 bases from J, the gap between germline ends came to 6 bases. The CDR3 sequence is 12 residues long.

V and J are TRBV29-1 and TRBJ2-7; D might be TRBD2 (6 bases). The V end was cut by 1 base, the J end by 3 bases, with 10 bases between. Germline V CDR1 and CDR2: SQVTM, ANQGSEA. The CDR3 loop spans 13 amino acids. The CDR3 here is CSVEAGLGYEQYF. In nucleotides, the CDR3 is TGCAGCGTTGAAGCGGGACTGGGCTACGAGCAGTACTTC.

The chain employs TRBV7-2 and TRBJ2-7; TRBD1 might be the D (6 bases). Germline CDR1 is SGHTA and CDR2 is FQGNSA. The V gene lost 5 bases and the J gene lost 1 base, with 12 bases spanning the gap. The CDR3 has 14 amino acids. The CDR3 region has the DNA TGTGCCAGCAGCCCCCGACAGGTTTCCTACGAGCAGTACTTC. Its protein product is CASSPRQVSYEQYF.

This chain joins TRBV4-3 and TRBJ1-2, with TRBD1 identical over 8 bases. Germline V gene sequence: CDR1 LGHNA, CDR2 YSLEER. Trimming took 1 base from V and 3 from J; bases not matched to a gene: 7. This CDR3 has 16 residues. The CDR3 loop is CASSQAGGGQDYGYTF. CDR3 coding DNA: TGCGCCAGCAGCCAAGCCGGCGGGGGACAGGACTATGGCTACACCTTC.

A single count supports this clone. The V and J genes are TRBV4-2 and TRBJ2-1; 9 bases agree with TRBD2. Germline values: CDR1 LGHNA, CDR2 YNFKEQ. With 4 bases clipped from V and 6 bases from J, the junction kept 7 bases outside the gene matches. This CDR3 comprises 15 residues. The CDR3 DNA is TGTGCCAGCAGCCCGTCACGGGGACTAGCCAATGAGCAGTTCTTC. Translated: CASSPSRGLANEQFF.

This chain connects TRBV23-1 to TRBJ1-3; D is uncertain. TRBV23-1 is placed among ORFs of uncertain function. The CDR3 runs 17 residues. V lost 4 bases to trimming and J lost 2 bases, with 18 bases between them. The chain's CDR3 is CASSPRTTSWTGNTIYF. CDR3 coding DNA: TGCGCCAGCAGTCCCCGAACCACCTCCTGGACTGGAAACACCATATATTTT.

The V gene is TRBV5-1, the J gene TRBJ2-6; TRBD1 agrees at 7 bases. The V gene end was trimmed by 2 bases and the J gene end by 4 bases; junction bases not matched to a gene: 3. The CDR3 is made up of 15 amino acids. Germline CDR1 reads SGHRS; CDR2 reads YFSETQ. CDR3 sequence reads: CASSLTGVGANVLTF. The DNA for the CDR3 is TGCGCCAGCAGCTTAACAGGGGTGGGGGCCAACGTCCTGACTTTC.

The V call is TRBV4-2, the J call TRBJ2-1, with D perhaps matching TRBD2 (6 bases). The V end was cut by 0 bases, the J end by 3 bases, with 12 bases between. The germline V gene encodes CDR1 LGHNA and CDR2 YNFKEQ. The CDR3 is made up of 16 amino acids. The CDR3 loop is CASSQDLGGNYNEQFF. CDR3 nucleotide sequence: TGTGCCAGCAGCCAAGATCTCGGCGGGAACTACAATGAGCAGTTCTTC.